This T cell receptor (beta chain) derives from a study of identical twins. In this sample, this clonotype turned up a few times. MiXCR, applied by TCRdb to the 5' RACE reads, yields one record per CDR3 protein. The sample records roughly 540,000 distinct CDR3 sequences, less than 25% being singletons. Germline CDR1 ENHRY, CDR2 SYGVKD. With 2 bases removed from V and 1 base from J, the gap between germline ends came to 7 bases. The CDR3 is made up of 14 amino acids. This same sample was also taken into another study, of T cells expressing NK-cell markers. According to that study: One observes that, in several donors, these clonotypes were also the leading ones within the CD3+CD56-NKG2C+ fraction.

This TCR was recovered from a woman aged 18-29 years in good health. Material for sequencing was CD4+ T cells sorted from blood. This chain uses TRBV10-3 with TRBJ2-3; D gene unclear. This CDR3 reads CAISEPSGTDTQYF. In nucleotides, the CDR3 is TGTGCCATCAGTGAGCCCAGCGGCACAGATACGCAGTATTTT.